This entry lists 9 T cell receptor beta chains sequenced from one sample in a study of vaccination effects on CD4 cells after COVID-19. Their antigen targets remain unknown. Scientists isolated CD4+ T cells after an approximately 11-day culture period ended. The protocol was immunoSEQ multiplex PCR, while the TCRdb copy is restricted to in-frame clones and leaves out a portion. The sample holds approximately 47,000 clones, approximately 80% seen once. Material: CD4+ T cells from PBMCs cultured without peptide, obtained before COVID-19 vaccination. These receptors all come from a human donor who had a prior SARS-CoV-2 infection.

The chain is built from TRBV20-1 and TRBJ1-5, with 7 positions matching TRBD1. The V segment lost 3 bases and the J segment 0 bases; nucleotides outside the gene matches: 5. The germline V gene has CDR1 DFQATT and CDR2 SNEGSKA (reference sequence). This CDR3 is built from 15 residues. CDR3 nucleotide sequence: TGCAGTGCTAGTAGACAGGGACATAGCAATCAGCCCCAGCATTTT. It codes for CSASRQGHSNQPQHF.

The chain employs TRBV23-1 and TRBJ2-1, with 7 bases fitting TRBD1. TRBV23-1 is classed as an ORF, of uncertain function. This CDR3 has 18 residues. J lost 0 bases, V lost 4 bases, and 12 bases had no gene match. The CDR3 DNA is TGCGCCAGCAGTCTAAAAAACCGACAGGGAAGCTCCTACAATGAGCAGTTCTTC. It translates to CASSLKNRQGSSYNEQFF.

The chain couples TRBV6-2 or TRBV6-3 to TRBJ2-7, with TRBD2 matching over 9 bases. The CDR3 has 16 residues. The germline V gene has CDR1 MNHEY and CDR2 SVGEGT. V lost 2 bases and J lost 3; bases outside the gene matches: 8. The CDR3 sequence: CASSYRVTSGNYEQYF. In DNA, the CDR3 is TGTGCCAGCAGTTACAGGGTGACTAGCGGAAACTACGAGCAGTACTTC.

This clone was counted once. The chain joins TRBV5-5 to TRBJ1-5; TRBD1 matches 7 bases. In germline, CDR1 is SGHKS, CDR2 YYEKEE (reference sequence). The CDR3 covers 14 residues. V trimming: 4 bases; J trimming: 4 bases; junction bases outside the gene matches: 5. CDR3 in amino acids: CASSAEQGNQPQHF. CDR3 nucleotides: TGTGCCAGCAGCGCGGAACAGGGGAATCAGCCCCAGCATTTT.

The genes are TRBV29-1 and TRBJ1-1; no clear D gene. Germline V gene sequence: CDR1 SQVTM, CDR2 ANQGSEA. V lost 5 bases and J 1 base, leaving 14 bases between the germline ends. This CDR3 region has 14 residues. The CDR3, as DNA: TGCAGCGTTACCGGGCGGCTCACGAACACTGAAGCTTTCTTT. Protein sequence: CSVTGRLTNTEAFF. The complete variable domain, with remaining parts taken from reference TRBV29-1 and TRBJ1-1, reads SAVISQKPSRDICQRGTSLTIQCQVDSQVTMMFWYRQQPGQSLTLIATANQGSEATYESGFVIDKFPISRPNLTFSTLTVSNMSPEDSSIYLCSVTGRLTNTEAFFGQGTRLTVV.

V is TRBV6-5 and J is TRBJ1-1; TRBD1 is a possible D gene (6 bases). CDR1 and CDR2 (germline): MNHEY, SVGAGI. CDR3 size: 14 residues. V dropped 6 bases and J dropped 0 bases, with 11 bases sitting between them. The CDR3 DNA is TGTGCCAGCAGGGACAGTAACCTGAACACTGAAGCTTTCTTT. Translated, it gives CASRDSNLNTEAFF.

V usage is TRBV30 and J usage is TRBJ1-2, with D unresolved. With 4 bases removed from V and 4 bases from J, the gap between germline ends came to 19 bases. This CDR3 region has 15 residues. Germline assignment: CDR1 GTSNPN and CDR2 SVGIG (reference sequence). The CDR3 region has the DNA TGTGCCTGGAATTCCGACACATCTCACGGCTATGGCTACACCTTC. Translated, it gives CAWNSDTSHGYGYTF.

This clone was seen once. V and J are TRBV11-3 and TRBJ2-1, with D tentatively TRBD1 (5 bases). V was trimmed by 5 bases and J by 6 bases, leaving 17 bases between them. Germline CDR1 and CDR2: SGHNT and YENEEA. The CDR3 runs to 15 residues. CDR3 amino acids: CASSQGRASLNEQFF. CDR3 nucleotides: TGTGCCAGCAGCCAGGGTAGAGCTTCCCTCAATGAGCAGTTCTTC.

The chain uses TRBV4-2 and TRBJ2-7; tentatively, D is TRBD2 (6 bases). Trimming left V 4 bases short and J 6 bases short, with 22 bases between. CDR1 and CDR2 from the germline V gene are LGHNA and YNFKEQ. The CDR3 runs 16 residues. This CDR3 reads CASSRIPGLSTLEQYF. The CDR3 region has the DNA TGTGCCAGCAGCCGGATACCGGGACTCTCGACCCTCGAGCAGTACTTC.